These 24 T cell receptor beta chains were all obtained from the same sample, sequenced in a study of cytomegalovirus exposure and HLA in healthy donors. A multiplex PCR was run with 60 Vbeta primers and 13 Jbeta primers. Only in-frame clones appear in the TCRdb table, and some are missing; sequencing was by immunoSEQ multiplex PCR. The sample contains 99,000 or so clones, around three quarters of which appear only once. The sequenced sample was PBMCs. Receptors were obtained from a woman under 30 in good health and CMV-seropositive.

This chain connects TRBV5-1 to TRBJ2-7; D may be TRBD1 (6 bases). CDR1 SGHRS and CDR2 YFSETQ come from the germline V gene. V lost 4 bases and J lost 5, with 13 bases in between. The CDR3 runs 13 residues. CDR3 in amino acids: CASSTRDNDEQYF. As DNA, the CDR3 is TGCGCCAGCAGCACCCGGGACAACGACGAGCAGTACTTC.

The V gene is TRBV5-4, the J gene TRBJ2-1; the D gene is possibly TRBD1 (5 bases). Germline loops: CDR1 SGHNT, CDR2 YYREEE (reference sequence). The CDR3 loop spans 12 amino acids. Trimming took off 3 bases at V and 4 bases at J, with 5 bases between the two ends. The CDR3 reads CASSSGYNEQFF. The CDR3 DNA sequence: TGTGCCAGCAGCTCAGGGTACAATGAGCAGTTCTTC.

The chain carries TRBV29-1 and TRBJ1-5, with D tentatively TRBD1 (5 bases). This CDR3 has 15 amino acids. The ends were cut back, 4 bases at V and 0 bases at J, with 13 bases in the middle. Germline loops: CDR1 SQVTM, CDR2 ANQGSEA. CDR3 nucleotide sequence: TGCAGCGTTGTGGTCGCGGGGGGTAGCAATCAGCCCCAGCATTTT. Its translation: CSVVVAGGSNQPQHF.

The chain couples TRBV6-6 to TRBJ2-7, with TRBD2 matching over 8 bases. Germline V gives CDR1 MNHNY, CDR2 SVGAGI (reference sequence). After removal of 2 bases from V and 0 bases from J, the junction contained 6 bases not matched to a gene. CDR3 length: 16 residues. CDR3 region: CASSYLAGGYSYEQYF. The CDR3 bases are TGTGCCAGCAGTTACCTCGCGGGAGGTTACTCCTACGAGCAGTACTTC.

This rearrangement joins TRBV9 to TRBJ2-1, with 10 bases that match TRBD2. Unmatched junction bases numbered 3, after V lost 5 bases and J lost 10 bases. Germline V gives CDR1 SGDLS, CDR2 YYNGEE. This CDR3 has 12 amino acids. This CDR3 is CASSDSGGEQFF. CDR3 in DNA: TGTGCCAGCAGTGATAGCGGGGGGGAGCAGTTCTTC.

This rearrangement joins TRBV19 to TRBJ2-6, with D perhaps matching TRBD1 (6 bases). Trimming took 6 bases from V and 2 from J, leaving 11 bases between them. From germline, CDR1 is LNHDA and CDR2 SQIVND (reference sequence). The length of the CDR3 is 15 residues. As DNA, the CDR3 is TGTGCCAGTAGAGTTGGGGGCGCTGGGGCCAACGTCCTGACTTTC. Its translation is CASRVGGAGANVLTF.

The J gene is TRBJ2-3, the V gene TRBV6-5; 8 nucleotides align to TRBD2. The length of the CDR3 is 16 residues. V dropped 0 bases and J dropped 3; count of bases not matched to a gene: 5. Per germline, CDR1 MNHEY and CDR2 SVGAGI. The CDR3 nucleotides are TGTGCCAGCAGTTACTCGGGGCGGGGGGTGACAGATACGCAGTATTTT. Translating it yields CASSYSGRGVTDTQYF.

This CDR3 is CASRGQGNQPQHF. CDR3 coding DNA: TGTGCCAGTAGGGGCCAGGGTAATCAGCCCCAGCATTTT. The V gene is TRBV6-5, the J gene TRBJ1-5; weak D call: TRBD1 (5 bases). The V and J ends lost 9 bases and 4 bases respectively, with 13 bases between them. The CDR3 is 13 amino acids. The germline gives CDR1 MNHEY, CDR2 SVGAGI.

The CDR3 sequence is CASNRQGAVGELFF. CDR3 bases: TGTGCCAGCAATCGACAGGGGGCTGTCGGGGAGCTGTTTTTT. The chain has TRBV27 and TRBJ2-2; the match to TRBD1 covers 10 bases. Germline-derived CDR1 and CDR2 are MNHEY and SMNVEV (reference sequence). Trimming cost V 7 bases and J 7 bases; bases outside gene matches: 6. The CDR3 consists of 14 residues.

This rearrangement joins TRBV29-1 to TRBJ2-1; no reliable D call. This CDR3 is built from 12 residues. The germline V gene has CDR1 SQVTM and CDR2 ANQGSEA. V dropped 8 bases and J dropped 7 bases, with 15 bases sitting between them. CDR3 bases: TGCAGCCCCCTAAGTACCTTAAATGAGCAGTTCTTC. Amino acid sequence: CSPLSTLNEQFF.

The rearrangement uses TRBV7-8 and TRBJ1-6; weak D call: TRBD1 (6 bases). V gave up 6 bases and J gave up 6 bases, with 9 bases separating them. The CDR3 runs to 13 residues. Germline V CDR1 and CDR2: SGHVS, FQNEAQ. Here the CDR3 reads CASRQGGNSPLHF. DNA for the CDR3: TGTGCCAGCAGGCAAGGGGGTAATTCACCCCTCCACTTT.

This chain joins TRBV5-1 and TRBJ2-5; TRBD2 might be the D (6 bases). The ends were cut back, 4 bases at V and 1 base at J, with 8 bases in the middle. Per germline, CDR1 SGHRS and CDR2 YFSETQ. The CDR3 is 13 residues long. The CDR3 sequence is CASSGRPQETQYF. The CDR3 DNA reads as TGCGCCAGCAGCGGGAGGCCCCAAGAGACCCAGTACTTC.

The rearrangement uses TRBV11-2 and TRBJ2-7; tentative D call: TRBD2 (5 bases). The germline gives CDR1 SGHAT, CDR2 FQNNGV. Trimming shortened V by 1 base and J by 3 bases, and 10 bases separated the two germline ends. The CDR3 covers 14 residues. The CDR3: CASSLGSGGYEQYF. CDR3 DNA sequence: TGTGCCAGCAGCTTAGGGTCAGGAGGCTACGAGCAGTACTTC.

This clone was observed a single time. The same CDR3 arises from other DNA sequences in this sample as well. The gene calls are TRBV6-5 and TRBJ1-1; 12 bases agree with TRBD1. CDR3 length equals 13 residues. CDR1 and CDR2 (germline): MNHEY, SVGAGI. V dropped 8 bases and J dropped 11; count of bases not matched to a gene: 9. The CDR3 coding sequence is TGTGCCAGCCGTCCCGGGACAGGGGGCCGGGCTTTCTTT. Translation: CASRPGTGGRAFF.

The chain links TRBV18 to TRBJ2-1; 7 bases match TRBD2. CDR3 size: 17 residues. The ends lost 2 bases at V and 7 bases at J; junction bases unmatched: 14. Germline CDR1 and CDR2: KGHSH and LQKENI. The CDR3 DNA reads as TGTGCCAGCTCACCAAGACTAGCCGGGACTGGCGGTAATGAGCAGTTCTTC. It translates to CASSPRLAGTGGNEQFF.

The chain has TRBV9 and TRBJ2-2; 12 bases are a match to TRBD1. Germline-derived CDR1 and CDR2 are SGDLS and YYNGEE. The CDR3 consists of 17 residues. Trimming removed 4 bases from V and 7 bases from J; junction bases left unmatched: 11. CDR3 bases: TGTGCCAGCAGCCCACCCGCCGGGACAGGGGGCAACGGGGAGCTGTTTTTT. As protein: CASSPPAGTGGNGELFF.

This clone occurred a few times. This rearrangement joins TRBV2 to TRBJ2-2; 11 nucleotides match TRBD2. The CDR3 extends over 16 amino acids. Germline assignment: CDR1 SNHLY and CDR2 FYNNEI. After removal of 7 bases from V and 3 bases from J, the junction contained 7 bases not matched to a gene. CDR3 protein: CASKSASGRYTGELFF. The CDR3 nucleotides read TGTGCCAGCAAATCCGCTAGCGGGAGGTACACCGGGGAGCTGTTTTTT.

The genes are TRBV29-1 and TRBJ1-5; 10 bases fit TRBD1. The CDR3 spans 13 residues. J was trimmed by 3 bases and V by 6 bases; bases with no gene match: 2. The germline gives CDR1 SQVTM, CDR2 ANQGSEA. The CDR3 DNA reads TGCAGCGTGGGACAGGGGCCCAATCAGCCCCAGCATTTT. Its protein is CSVGQGPNQPQHF.

The rearrangement uses TRBV19 and TRBJ1-1; no firm D call. This CDR3 is 15 amino acids long. Germline CDR1 LNHDA, CDR2 SQIVND (reference sequence). Trimming removed 1 base at V and 1 base at J, with 10 bases between. CDR3 in DNA: TGTGCCAGTAGTATAGTAGGAGGACCGAACACTGAAGCTTTCTTT. Protein: CASSIVGGPNTEAFF.

This clone has only one observation. The chain links TRBV5-6 to TRBJ2-7; D gene ambiguous. V lost 0 bases and J lost 2, with 6 bases in between. The CDR3 covers 13 residues. Germline loops: CDR1 SGHDT, CDR2 YYEEEE. CDR3: CASSLDTTYEQYF. As DNA, the CDR3 is TGTGCCAGCAGCTTGGACACTACCTACGAGCAGTACTTC.

This chain uses TRBV2 with TRBJ2-7; the match to TRBD1 covers 11 bases. The CDR3 covers 17 residues. Trimming at V came to 6 bases and at J to 0 bases, leaving 10 bases not matched to a gene. The germline V gene has CDR1 SNHLY and CDR2 FYNNEI. CDR3 residues: CASRPGGTGGYSYEQYF. The CDR3 coding sequence is TGTGCCAGCAGGCCGGGTGGGACAGGGGGTTACTCCTACGAGCAGTACTTC.

For this clone: The junction shows a germline mismatch at one end, possibly a read error. The chain carries TRBV18 and TRBJ2-7; possibly TRBD1 for D (6 bases). The CDR3 is 12 residues long. The germline gives CDR1 KGHSH, CDR2 LQKENI. The chain's CDR3 is CASSRPGTPGDF. CDR3 nucleotides: TGTGCCAGCTCAAGACCGGGAACCCCAGGGGACTTC.

The chain uses TRBV13 and TRBJ1-1; D is unclear. The CDR3 is 14 amino acids. CDR1 and CDR2 (germline): PRHDT, FYEKMQ (reference sequence). V was pared by 3 bases and J by 1 base, with 9 bases between. The CDR3 nucleotides are TGTGCCAGCAGCTTGTGGGAGGGGAACACTGAAGCTTTCTTT. Its protein is CASSLWEGNTEAFF.

This sequence joins TRBV25-1 and TRBJ2-5; no clear D gene. The CDR3 loop spans 11 amino acids. CDR1 and CDR2 from the germline V gene are MGHDK and SYGVNS. The V end was cut by 1 base, the J end by 5 bases, with 2 bases between. For the CDR3, the DNA is TGTGCCAGCAGTGAATCGGAGACCCAGTACTTC. Its protein is CASSESETQYF.